The rows below give T cell receptor beta chains drawn from one sample of a study of blood T cells in healthy people across ages. TCRdb analysed the 5' RACE reads with MiXCR anew, one entry per CDR3 protein. Of just over 1 million distinct CDR3 sequences listed, 35% to 55% were seen once; the top ten hold approximately 20%. Input material: blood. The receptor source for this set is a woman aged 60-75 years in good health. CDR3s include the opening cysteine and the closing phenylalanine or tryptophan. D genes are given only for firm matches. Clone size is not always given. Where it is, it says once, few, many or a class for expanded clones.

V: TRBV7-8
J: TRBJ2-7
size: few
D: TRBD2
CDR3: CASSLARLSAGAGEQYF
DNA: TGTGCCAGCAGCTTAGCCCGTTTATCAGCGGGAGCAGGCGAGCAGTACTTC

V: TRBV5-1
J: TRBJ2-1
size: -
D: TRBD2
CDR3: CASSLLAGASNEQFF
DNA: TGCGCCAGCAGCTTGTTAGCGGGGGCGAGTAATGAGCAGTTCTTC

V: TRBV14
J: TRBJ2-1
size: -
D: TRBD2
CDR3: CASSGLADPQQFF
DNA: TGTGCCAGCAGCGGACTAGCGGACCCTCAGCAGTTCTTC

V: TRBV20-1
J: TRBJ2-5
size: -
D: TRBD2
CDR3: CSGLAGGGRETQYF
DNA: TGCAGTGGGCTAGCGGGAGGCGGGAGAGAGACCCAGTACTTC

V: TRBV7-6
J: TRBJ2-1
size: -
D: -
CDR3: CASSLVAHYLGNEQFF
DNA: TGTGCCAGCAGCTTAGTGGCTCATTACCTGGGCAATGAGCAGTTCTTC

V: TRBV27
J: TRBJ2-5
size: -
D: -
CDR3: CASSRTDGFVETQYF
DNA: TGTGCCAGCAGTCGAACGGACGGGTTTGTCGAGACCCAGTACTTC

V: TRBV29-1
J: TRBJ2-1
size: -
D: TRBD1
CDR3: CSVPTGNSYNGQFF
DNA: TGCAGCGTGCCGACAGGGAACTCCTACAATGGGCAGTTCTTC

V: TRBV9
J: TRBJ2-6
size: -
D: TRBD2
CDR3: CASSGSGLALPSGANVLTF
DNA: TGTGCCAGCAGCGGTTCGGGACTAGCTCTTCCCTCTGGGGCCAACGTCCTGACTTTC

V: TRBV20-1
J: TRBJ2-7
size: few
D: -
CDR3: CSARRQGGYEQYF
DNA: TGCAGTGCTAGGAGGCAGGGTGGGTACGAGCAGTACTTC

V: TRBV20-1
J: TRBJ2-3
size: -
D: -
CDR3: CSVLPLGGFTDTQYF
DNA: TGCAGTGTACTCCCCTTAGGAGGTTTCACAGATACGCAGTATTTT

V: TRBV6-5
J: TRBJ2-7
size: few
D: -
CDR3: CASSSTASSYNEQYF
DNA: TGTGCCAGCAGTTCGACTGCCAGCTCCTACAATGAGCAGTACTTC

V: TRBV27
J: TRBJ2-1
size: -
D: -
CDR3: CASSSTREQFF
DNA: TGTGCCAGCAGTTCGACCCGAGAGCAGTTCTTC

V: TRBV25-1
J: TRBJ2-1
size: -
D: TRBD2
CDR3: CASRSPGLLNNEQFF
DNA: TGTGCCAGCAGATCGCCGGGACTACTCAACAATGAGCAGTTCTTC

V: TRBV20-1
J: TRBJ2-7
size: few
D: TRBD2
CDR3: CSASRLAGGLGEQYF
DNA: TGCAGTGCTAGCCGACTAGCGGGAGGCTTGGGCGAGCAGTACTTC

V: TRBV30
J: TRBJ2-5
size: -
D: -
CDR3: CAWSDRQETQYF
DNA: TGTGCCTGGAGTGACAGACAAGAGACCCAGTACTTC

V: TRBV6-2/TRBV6-3
J: TRBJ2-2
size: -
D: TRBD2
CDR3: CASSRPQREMLRTGELFF
DNA: TGTGCCAGCAGTCGACCCCAGCGGGAGATGTTGCGCACCGGGGAGCTGTTTTTT

V: TRBV14
J: TRBJ2-5
size: -
D: -
CDR3: CASSQFGSGSSYNEQYF
DNA: TGTGCCAGCAGTCAATTCGGTAGCGGAAGTTCCTACAATGAGCAGTACTTC

V: TRBV5-1
J: TRBJ2-1
size: few
D: TRBD1
CDR3: CASSSSGTGGNEQFF
DNA: TGCGCCAGCAGCTCAAGCGGGACAGGGGGTAATGAGCAGTTCTTC

V: TRBV28
J: TRBJ1-3
size: -
D: -
CDR3: CASRDTLSGNTIYF
DNA: TGTGCCAGCAGAGACACCCTCTCTGGAAACACCATATATTTT

V: TRBV7-2
J: TRBJ2-3
size: few
D: TRBD2
CDR3: CASSFHQRREFRTDTQYF
DNA: TGTGCCAGCAGCTTCCACCAGCGGCGGGAGTTTCGCACAGATACGCAGTATTTT

V: TRBV29-1
J: TRBJ2-5
size: -
D: TRBD1
CDR3: CSVAGGHKQYF
DNA: TGCAGCGTTGCAGGGGGCCACAAGCAGTACTTC

V: TRBV7-6
J: TRBJ1-2
size: -
D: -
CDR3: CASSGPGGLAYGYTF
DNA: TGTGCCAGCAGCGGACCAGGCGGCTTAGCTTATGGCTACACCTTC

V: TRBV28
J: TRBJ1-1
size: few
D: TRBD1
CDR3: CASSFGGQMNTEAFF
DNA: TGTGCCAGCAGTTTTGGGGGACAGATGAACACTGAAGCTTTCTTT

V: TRBV25-1
J: TRBJ2-7
size: few
D: TRBD1
CDR3: CASSGWDSSYEQYF
DNA: TGTGCCAGCAGTGGATGGGACAGTAGCTACGAGCAGTACTTC

V: TRBV11-1
J: TRBJ2-3
size: once
D: -
CDR3: CASSLAGGLRSTDAQYF
DNA: TGTGCCAGCAGCTTAGCGGGAGGCCTGCGGAGCACAGATGCGCAGTATTTT

V: TRBV14
J: TRBJ2-7
size: -
D: -
CDR3: CASSQELSSYEQYF
DNA: TGTGCCAGCAGCCAGGAACTCAGCTCCTACGAGCAGTACTTC

V: TRBV11-2
J: TRBJ2-1
size: -
D: -
CDR3: CASSLDNGQGFNEQFF
DNA: TGTGCCAGCAGCTTAGATAATGGTCAGGGATTTAATGAGCAGTTCTTC

V: TRBV5-1
J: TRBJ2-5
size: -
D: -
CDR3: CASKIHRVAYNEQYF
DNA: TGCGCCAGCAAAATCCACAGGGTAGCCTACAATGAGCAGTACTTC

V: TRBV3-1
J: TRBJ2-1
size: -
D: TRBD1
CDR3: CASSQDAGQGHNEQFF
DNA: TGTGCCAGCAGCCAAGATGCGGGACAGGGCCACAATGAGCAGTTCTTC

V: TRBV4-1
J: TRBJ2-7
size: few
D: -
CDR3: CASSFHPLEDHYEQYF
DNA: TGCGCCAGCAGCTTTCACCCACTAGAGGACCACTACGAGCAGTACTTC

V: TRBV12-3/TRBV12-4
J: TRBJ1-2
size: -
D: TRBD1
CDR3: CASSKGQVYGYTF
DNA: TGTGCCAGCAGTAAGGGACAGGTCTATGGCTACACCTTC

V: TRBV29-1
J: TRBJ1-2
size: -
D: TRBD1
CDR3: CSVTGGQGYGYTF
DNA: TGCAGCGTTACAGGGGGCCAGGGCTATGGCTACACCTTC

V: TRBV20-1
J: TRBJ1-6
size: -
D: -
CDR3: CSARAVTYNSPLHF
DNA: TGCAGTGCTAGAGCGGTAACTTATAATTCACCCCTCCACTTT

V: TRBV29-1
J: TRBJ1-2
size: -
D: TRBD1
CDR3: CSVFFSAGGKYGYTF
DNA: TGCAGCGTTTTTTTCTCCGCAGGGGGCAAGTATGGCTACACCTTC

V: TRBV6-2/TRBV6-3
J: TRBJ2-7
size: few
D: -
CDR3: CASIGGGGQYF
DNA: TGTGCCAGCATCGGGGGCGGTGGGCAGTACTTC

V: TRBV5-1
J: TRBJ2-5
size: -
D: TRBD1
CDR3: CASSLAGTGRGHHQETQYF
DNA: TGCGCCAGCAGCTTGGCCGGGACAGGGAGGGGGCACCACCAAGAGACCCAGTACTTC

V: TRBV29-1
J: TRBJ2-7
size: -
D: -
CDR3: CSVGYRRQGEQYF
DNA: TGCAGCGTTGGGTATAGGCGCCAGGGCGAGCAGTACTTC